The 11 T cell receptor beta chains given below trace back to one sample, sequenced in a study of beta chain features in type 1 diabetes. Regarding the study as a whole: Among patients with Type 1 diabetes, TCRB CDR3s were moderately but significantly shorter in every one of the four CD4+ subsets.

The isolated RNA, all of it, was reverse transcribed, so expressed TCRB transcripts were what got sequenced. Data came from immunoSEQ multiplex PCR; TCRdb stores just in-frame clones and leaves some out. The table shows around 150,000 clones, with roughly 10% occurring only once. These receptors' antigens are unknown. Input material: central memory CD4+ T cells from blood. The receptors were gathered from a woman aged 25 to 39 with type 1 diabetes.

This chain joins TRBV27 and TRBJ2-7; D possibly corresponds to TRBD1 (6 bases). Looked up from germline, CDR1 is MNHEY and CDR2 is SMNVEV (reference sequence). This CDR3 region has 17 residues. V gave up 4 bases and J gave up 0 bases, with 19 bases separating them. This CDR3 is CASSSKKDSFSSYEQYF. The CDR3 DNA reads TGTGCCAGCAGTTCCAAGAAGGACAGTTTTAGCTCCTACGAGCAGTACTTC.

The chain carries TRBV14 and TRBJ2-5, with D tentatively TRBD2 (5 bases). Matching the DNA end better, TRBJ2-7 makes the J call doubtful. Germline assignment: CDR1 SGHDN and CDR2 FVKESK. The CDR3 covers 14 residues. Written as DNA, the CDR3 is TGTGCCAGCAGCACGGACGACTATCCGTCCGAGCAGTACTTC. It encodes CASSTDDYPSEQYF.

A few counts support this clone. The V gene is TRBV28, the J gene TRBJ2-5; D is uncertain. The germline V and J ends were trimmed by 8 bases and 0 bases, with 10 bases remaining between them. The CDR3 covers 13 residues. Looked up from germline, CDR1 is MDHEN and CDR2 is SYDVKM. The CDR3 region is CASAAVYQETQYF. In DNA form, the CDR3 reads TGTGCCAGCGCGGCAGTGTACCAAGAGACCCAGTACTTC.

The table lists this clone with a few counts. The chain carries TRBV6-5 and TRBJ1-2; D unclear. The length of the CDR3 is 12 residues. The germline V gene encodes CDR1 MNHEY and CDR2 SVGAGI. The V gene lost 2 bases and the J gene lost 2 bases, with 3 bases spanning the gap. DNA of the CDR3: TGTGCCAGCAGTTACCAGAACTATGGCTACACCTTC. Residues: CASSYQNYGYTF.

CDR3 coding DNA: TGTGCCAGCAGTTACTCGCAGGGGCTGGGCACTGAAGCTTTCTTT. Translated: CASSYSQGLGTEAFF. This rearrangement joins TRBV6-5 to TRBJ1-1, with TRBD1 as a possible D gene (6 bases). This CDR3 contains 15 residues. The V and J ends lost 0 bases and 4 bases respectively, with 12 bases between them. CDR1 MNHEY and CDR2 SVGAGI come from the germline V gene.

V gene TRBV28 combines with J gene TRBJ1-4; the match to TRBD1 covers 7 bases. Germline V lookup: CDR1 MDHEN, CDR2 SYDVKM. Unmatched junction bases numbered 11, after V lost 5 bases and J lost 8 bases. The CDR3 length is 15 residues. The CDR3 loop is CASSGITGAGEKLFF. Here the CDR3 DNA reads TGTGCCAGCAGTGGGATTACAGGGGCAGGAGAAAAACTGTTTTTT.

This clone occurred many times. The V and J genes are TRBV9 and TRBJ2-1; D is undetermined. Trimming took 0 bases from V and 4 from J, leaving 5 bases between them. CDR3 length equals 13 residues. In germline, CDR1 is SGDLS, CDR2 YYNGEE. CDR3 bases: TGTGCCAGCAGCGTAGCCCCATACAATGAGCAGTTCTTC. Translating gives CASSVAPYNEQFF.

This clone has a handful of counts. The chain links TRBV28 to TRBJ2-7; D uncertain. The V end lost 1 base, the J end lost 7 bases, and 8 bases lay between the germline ends. Germline lookup yields CDR1 MDHEN and CDR2 SYDVKM. This CDR3 is built from 12 residues. DNA of the CDR3: TGTGCCAGCAGTTTATATAAGAGGGAGCAGTACTTC. Its translation: CASSLYKREQYF.

This chain joins TRBV18 and TRBJ2-7, with a tentative D call TRBD1 (6 bases). Germline V gene sequence: CDR1 KGHSH, CDR2 LQKENI. V was clipped by 3 bases and J by 3 bases, with 15 bases between them. The CDR3 contains 15 residues. This CDR3 is CASSPKDRLNYEQYF. CDR3 bases: TGTGCCAGCTCACCGAAGGACAGACTAAACTACGAGCAGTACTTC.

This clone was detected only a few times. The rearrangement joins TRBV2 to TRBJ2-3; the match to TRBD2 covers 8 bases. This CDR3 is built from 16 residues. Germline CDR1 reads SNHLY; CDR2 reads FYNNEI. Losses at the gene ends were 6 bases for V and 1 base for J; bases not matched to a gene: 9. For the CDR3, the DNA is TGTGCCAGCAGGGATGGACTAGCCCTCGGCACAGATACGCAGTATTTT. This gives the protein CASRDGLALGTDTQYF.

The chain recombines TRBV2 with TRBJ2-1; 9 positions agree with TRBD2. CDR3 length equals 18 residues. Looked up from germline, CDR1 is SNHLY and CDR2 is FYNNEI. V was clipped by 2 bases and J by 2 bases; unmatched bases: 10. The DNA for the CDR3 is TGTGCCAGCAGTGAAACGGGACAGCGGGAGGTCCCCTACAATGAGCAGTTCTTC. Amino acids: CASSETGQREVPYNEQFF.